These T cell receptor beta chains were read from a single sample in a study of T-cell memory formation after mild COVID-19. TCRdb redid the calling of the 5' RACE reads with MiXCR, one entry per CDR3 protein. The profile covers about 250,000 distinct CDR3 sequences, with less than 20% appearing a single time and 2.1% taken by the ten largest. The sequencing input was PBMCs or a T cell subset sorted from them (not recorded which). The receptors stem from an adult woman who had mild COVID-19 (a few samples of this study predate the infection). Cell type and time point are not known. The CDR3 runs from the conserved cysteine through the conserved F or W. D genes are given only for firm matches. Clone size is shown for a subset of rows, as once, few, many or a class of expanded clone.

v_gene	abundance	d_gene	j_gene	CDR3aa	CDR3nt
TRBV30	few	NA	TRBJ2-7	CAWSGGGSGSYEQYF	TGTGCCTGGAGTGGAGGCGGGTCGGGCTCCTACGAGCAGTACTTC
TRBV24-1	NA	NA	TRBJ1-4	CATTTRETNEKLFF	TGTGCCACCACCACCAGGGAAACTAATGAAAAACTGTTTTTT
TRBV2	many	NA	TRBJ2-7	CASSGGKSGYEQYF	TGTGCCAGCAGTGGGGGGAAAAGTGGGTACGAGCAGTACTTC
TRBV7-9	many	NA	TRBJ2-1	CASTPLEWEQFF	TGTGCCAGCACCCCATTGGAGTGGGAGCAGTTCTTC
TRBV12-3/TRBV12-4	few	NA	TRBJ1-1	CASSYRGAGANEAFF	TGTGCCAGCAGTTATCGGGGGGCGGGGGCTAACGAAGCTTTCTTT
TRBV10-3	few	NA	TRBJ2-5	CAISERAGGTETQYF	TGTGCCATCAGTGAGAGGGCTGGCGGGACGGAGACCCAGTACTTC
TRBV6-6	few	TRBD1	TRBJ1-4	CASRDREDEKLFF	TGTGCCAGCAGGGACAGGGAGGATGAAAAACTGTTTTTT
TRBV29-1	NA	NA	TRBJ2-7	CSVEKAGNEQYF	TGCAGCGTTGAAAAAGCGGGTAACGAGCAGTACTTC
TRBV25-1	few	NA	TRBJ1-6	CASSEYGQNSPLHF	TGTGCCAGCAGTGAATATGGACAGAATTCACCCCTCCACTTT
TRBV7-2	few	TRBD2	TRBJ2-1	CASSSPILAGLAYNEQFF	TGTGCCAGCAGCTCCCCCATCCTAGCCGGACTAGCCTACAATGAGCAGTTCTTC
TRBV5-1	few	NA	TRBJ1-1	CASSLGGRGNTEAFF	TGCGCCAGCAGCTTGGGGGGTCGGGGGAACACTGAAGCTTTCTTT
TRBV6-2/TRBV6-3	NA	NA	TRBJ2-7	CASSYSREEKQYF	TGTGCCAGCAGTTACTCGAGAGAAGAGAAGCAGTACTTC
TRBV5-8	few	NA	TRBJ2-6	CASSLDRAAGANVLTF	TGTGCCAGCAGCTTGGACAGGGCGGCTGGGGCCAACGTCCTGACTTTC
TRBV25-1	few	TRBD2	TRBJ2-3	CASRASSGRGTDTQYF	TGTGCCAGCAGGGCAAGTAGCGGGAGGGGGACAGATACGCAGTATTTT
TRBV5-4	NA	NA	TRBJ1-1	CASSFGEAQGNTEAFF	TGTGCCAGCAGCTTTGGGGAGGCCCAGGGGAACACTGAAGCTTTCTTT
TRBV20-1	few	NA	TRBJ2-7	CSAIPGGRPYEQYF	TGCAGTGCTATCCCCGGGGGACGGCCCTACGAGCAGTACTTC
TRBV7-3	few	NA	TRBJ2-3	CASSSGPETPPWSTDTQYF	TGTGCCAGCAGCTCGGGACCAGAAACGCCGCCGTGGAGCACAGATACGCAGTATTTT
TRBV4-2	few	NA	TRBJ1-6	CASSPQGPTNSPLHF	TGTGCCAGCAGCCCTCAGGGCCCTACTAATTCACCCCTCCACTTT
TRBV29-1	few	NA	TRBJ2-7	CSVDIGQGTYEQYF	TGCAGCGTTGATATCGGGCAGGGGACCTACGAGCAGTACTTC
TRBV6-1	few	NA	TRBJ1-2	CASSVTPGRYTF	TGTGCCAGCAGCGTCACGCCGGGTCGCTACACCTTC
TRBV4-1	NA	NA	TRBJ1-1	CASSQDGSGAEAFF	TGCGCCAGCAGCCAAGATGGATCAGGGGCTGAAGCTTTCTTT
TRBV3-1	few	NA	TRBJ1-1	CASSRTDNTEAFF	TGTGCCAGCAGCCGGACGGACAACACTGAAGCTTTCTTT
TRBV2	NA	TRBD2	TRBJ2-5	CASSGSIAGETQYF	TGTGCCAGCAGTGGTTCTATAGCGGGAGAGACCCAGTACTTC
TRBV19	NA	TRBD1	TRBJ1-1	CASSGQGMNTEAFF	TGTGCCAGTAGCGGACAGGGCATGAACACTGAAGCTTTCTTT
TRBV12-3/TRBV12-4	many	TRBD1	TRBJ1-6	CASSQGQRNSPLHF	TGTGCCAGCAGCCAGGGACAGAGGAATTCACCCCTCCACTTT
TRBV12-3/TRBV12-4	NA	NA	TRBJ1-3	CASSYSGNTIYF	TGTGCCAGCAGCTACAGTGGAAACACCATATATTTT
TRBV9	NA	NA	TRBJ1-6	CASSVAPGQSSPLHF	TGTGCCAGCAGCGTAGCTCCAGGGCAGTCCTCACCCCTCCACTTT
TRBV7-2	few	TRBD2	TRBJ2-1	CASSLAVAGGYYNEQFF	TGTGCCAGCAGCTTAGCGGTAGCGGGAGGATACTACAATGAGCAGTTCTTC